This T cell receptor (beta chain) emerged from a study of blood T cell repertoires in COVID-19. Study context: Specimens from acute and convalescent COVID-19 originated in the United States, Italy and Spain. Sample material is recorded as cDNA or gDNA derived from T cells, B-cell-depleted T cells, or PBMCs.

In the original analysis: Using reference gene primer amplification, nucleated cell counts were estimated. Produced via immunoSEQ multiplex PCR; TCRdb's table is partial and in-frame only. The V and J calls and clone size are taken from that table; D and trimming were inferred from the DNA. Of more than 20,000 clones detected, about 90% appear once; the ten largest clones hold approximately 7.6%. The CDR3 is made up of 15 amino acids. Trimming pared 0 bases from V and 5 bases from J, leaving 10 bases between. The germline CDR1 and CDR2 sequences are PRHDT and FYEKMQ (reference sequence). This TCR was sampled from a human donor in a cohort sampled during active COVID-19. This rearrangement joins TRBV13 to TRBJ1-4, with D possibly TRBD1 on 5 matching bases. The sequenced sample was peripheral blood. CDR3 sequence: CASSLGRAANEKLFF. The CDR3 nucleotides are TGTGCCAGCAGCTTAGGCAGGGCAGCAAATGAAAAACTGTTTTTT.